This record covers a single T cell receptor beta chain. This entry is derived from a study of cytomegalovirus exposure and HLA in healthy donors. Study overall: A later analysis reported the same platform for the 90 to 150 validation repertoires and the 500 to 750 first-cohort repertoires.

CDR1 SGHNT and CDR2 YYREEE come from the germline V gene (reference sequence). This CDR3 has 13 residues. The ends were cut back, 6 bases at V and 2 bases at J, with 12 bases in the middle. Data came from immunoSEQ multiplex PCR; TCRdb stores just in-frame clones and leaves some out. This table holds 200,000 to 250,000 clones, about 90% found once. This chain connects TRBV5-4 to TRBJ2-7; perhaps TRBD2 as D (5 bases). Sample: PBMCs. The TCR sequence derives from a man between 18 and 35 years old in good health and CMV-seropositive. CDR3 region: CASTRTDTYEQYF. CDR3 DNA sequence: TGTGCCAGCACCAGGACTGATACCTACGAGCAGTACTTC.